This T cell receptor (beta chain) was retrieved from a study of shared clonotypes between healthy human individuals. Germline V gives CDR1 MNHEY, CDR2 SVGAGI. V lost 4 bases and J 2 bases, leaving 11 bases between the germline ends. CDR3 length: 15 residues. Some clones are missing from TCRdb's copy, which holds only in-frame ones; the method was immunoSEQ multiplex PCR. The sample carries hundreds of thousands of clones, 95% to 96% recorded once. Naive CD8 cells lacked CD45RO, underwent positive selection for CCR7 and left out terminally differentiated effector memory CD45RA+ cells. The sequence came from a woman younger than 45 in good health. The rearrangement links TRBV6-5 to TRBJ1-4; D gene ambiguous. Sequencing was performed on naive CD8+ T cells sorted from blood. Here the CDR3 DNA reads TGTGCCAGCAGTTTAGCGGAAGGGACTAATGAAAAACTGTTTTTT. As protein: CASSLAEGTNEKLFF.